This is a list of T cell receptor beta chains from one sample in a study of T cells expressing NK-cell markers. TCRdb processed the 5' RACE reads again and assigns one entry to each CDR3 protein, with no DNA. The sample table sets out roughly 420,000 distinct CDR3 sequences. Source material: blood T cells: a sorted CD56 or NKG2C T cell subset, CD4+ or CD8+ T cells, or bulk PBMC T cells (not recorded which). These receptors were taken from a woman aged 18 to 75 in good health. The CDR3 runs from the conserved cysteine through the conserved F or W.

j_call,v_call,cdr3_aa
TRBJ2-5,TRBV5-6,CASSRDTPREETQYF
TRBJ2-1,TRBV4-3,CASSPIGGLNEQFF
TRBJ2-2,TRBV6-1,CASRSLPGGGELFF
TRBJ2-2,TRBV5-1,CASTLQGLAGSNTGELFF
TRBJ1-3,TRBV25-1,CASSETSSGNTIYF
TRBJ2-4,TRBV20-1,CSASGTSLAKNIQYF
TRBJ2-3,TRBV20-1,CSVGGKAGGGTDTQYF
TRBJ2-2,TRBV11-2,CASSLSRKRASNTGELFF
TRBJ2-6,TRBV12-3/TRBV12-4,CASSFGRELTGANVLTF
TRBJ1-1,TRBV4-2,CASSQDPGTGSPEAFF
TRBJ1-1,TRBV12-3/TRBV12-4,CASSLAQGRTEAFF
TRBJ2-1,TRBV7-2,CASSYPGTPQFF
TRBJ2-1,TRBV2,CASRRLVLATHEQFF
TRBJ1-2,TRBV7-2,CASSLGGGFTPAYGYTF
TRBJ1-4,TRBV3-1,CASVGRSSAGKLFF
TRBJ1-5,TRBV9,CASSPGQGWQPQHF
TRBJ2-7,TRBV9,CASSVEPSDGIAYEQYF
TRBJ2-2,TRBV5-8,CASSPTGTGLSGELFF
TRBJ2-2,TRBV13,CASSLNSGRANTGELFF
TRBJ2-5,TRBV7-3,CASSLSTGQTQYF
TRBJ2-7,TRBV20-1,CSARSRRDSYYEQYF
TRBJ2-2,TRBV5-1,CASSLSRPQGGELFF
TRBJ1-1,TRBV6-5,CASSWDLNTEAFF
TRBJ1-1,TRBV20-1,CSARNFGEGRRMDTEAFF
TRBJ2-2,TRBV6-1,CASSVDRGRTGELFF
TRBJ1-2,TRBV6-1,CATLGGLVYYGYTF
TRBJ1-3,TRBV6-5,CASSYSTGLSGNTIYF
TRBJ1-5,TRBV19,CASSMRGWQPQHF
TRBJ2-2,TRBV9,CASSVDPSPGELFF
TRBJ2-7,TRBV23-1,CASSQSSADYEQYF
TRBJ1-3,TRBV4-3,CASSSVRRNTIYF
TRBJ2-3,TRBV12-3/TRBV12-4,CASSLLGTTDTQYF
TRBJ2-1,TRBV20-1,CSAPDTSGDLYNEQFF
TRBJ2-1,TRBV11-2,CASGRLASSYNEQFF
TRBJ2-7,TRBV6-1,CASTAVSSYEQYF
TRBJ2-3,TRBV7-2,CASSVLDTQYF
TRBJ2-2,TRBV6-5,CASSYNSPTGELFF
TRBJ2-7,TRBV7-2,CASNGLVEDEQYF
TRBJ1-5,TRBV5-6,CASSLGTTGGNQPQHF
TRBJ1-1,TRBV5-1,CASSFRTPENTEAFF
TRBJ2-1,TRBV12-3/TRBV12-4,CASGISGIYEQFF
TRBJ1-1,TRBV12-3/TRBV12-4,CASSLLAEAFF
TRBJ2-1,TRBV4-3,CASSFGRGGNEQFF
TRBJ1-1,TRBV7-9,CASSLVGRSTEAFF
TRBJ2-3,TRBV20-1,CSTRDPGTDTQYF
TRBJ2-5,TRBV19,CASNPFSSGGWETQYF